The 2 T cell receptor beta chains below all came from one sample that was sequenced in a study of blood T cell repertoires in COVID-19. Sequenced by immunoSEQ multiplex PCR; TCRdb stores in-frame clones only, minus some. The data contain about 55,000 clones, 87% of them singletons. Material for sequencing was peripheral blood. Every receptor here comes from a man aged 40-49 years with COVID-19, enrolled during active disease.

The CDR3 spells CASSLGQGASSEAFF. CDR3 sequence (DNA): TGCGCCAGCAGCTTGGGACAGGGGGCGAGTAGCGAAGCTTTCTTT. This chain joins TRBV5-1 and TRBJ1-1, with TRBD1 matching 10 bases. The germline gives CDR1 SGHRS, CDR2 YFSETQ. With V trimmed by 0 bases and J by 8 bases, 7 bases remained unmatched. This CDR3 comprises 15 residues.

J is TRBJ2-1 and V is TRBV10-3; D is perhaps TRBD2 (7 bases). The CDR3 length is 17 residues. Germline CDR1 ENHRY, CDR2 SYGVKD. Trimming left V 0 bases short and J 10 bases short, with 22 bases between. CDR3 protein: CAISESGGGPSGSEQFF. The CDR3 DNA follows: TGTGCCATCAGTGAGTCTGGCGGGGGCCCTTCGGGCTCGGAGCAGTTCTTC.